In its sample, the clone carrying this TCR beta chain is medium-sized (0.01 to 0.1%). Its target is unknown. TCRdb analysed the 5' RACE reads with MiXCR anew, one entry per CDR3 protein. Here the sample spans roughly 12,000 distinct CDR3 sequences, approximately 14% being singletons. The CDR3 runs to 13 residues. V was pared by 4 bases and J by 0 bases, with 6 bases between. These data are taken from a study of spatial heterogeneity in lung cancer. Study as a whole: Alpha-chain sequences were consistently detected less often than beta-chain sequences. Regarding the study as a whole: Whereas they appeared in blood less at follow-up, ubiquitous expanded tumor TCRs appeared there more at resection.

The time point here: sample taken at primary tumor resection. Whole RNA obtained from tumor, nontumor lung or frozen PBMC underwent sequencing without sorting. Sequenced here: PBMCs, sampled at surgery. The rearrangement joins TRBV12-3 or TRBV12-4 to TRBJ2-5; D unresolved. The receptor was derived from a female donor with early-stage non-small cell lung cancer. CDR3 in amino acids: CASSSSNQETQYF. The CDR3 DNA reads TGTGCCAGCAGTTCGTCCAACCAAGAGACCCAGTACTTC.